The present T cell receptor (beta chain) was sequenced within a study of breast tumors, draining lymph nodes, adjacent tissues. This clonotype was counted at least ten times. The antigen is undetermined. A read error may produce the germline difference seen at one junction end. Findings and limits, study-wide: Tumors had less TCR diversity than lymph nodes, more than nontumor tissue.

The lymph nodes were axillary draining lymph nodes from breast cancer patients. MiXCR, run by TCRdb on the multiplex PCR reads, gives a single entry per CDR3 protein. The sample holds some 120,000 distinct CDR3 sequences, about 20% seen once. Sequencing used axillary lymph node tissue. The receptor was derived from a female donor with breast cancer. Some clones in this sample may be carry-over from other donors' samples.

The CDR3 sequence is CASSSRPDRGYQETQYF. The CDR3 DNA is TGCGCCAGCAGCTCACGCCCCGACAGGGGGTACCAGGAGACCCAGTACTTC. This rearrangement joins TRBV5-1 to TRBJ2-5; 9 nucleotides agree with TRBD1. The germline CDR1 and CDR2 sequences are SGHRS and YFSETQ. The CDR3 sequence is 17 residues long. Together with reference TRBV5-1 and TRBJ2-5, the CDR3 gives the full variable domain: KAGVTQTPRYLIKTRGQQVTLSCSPISGHRSVSWYQQTPGQGLQFLFEYFSETQRNKGNFPGRFSGRQFSNSRSEMNVSTLELGDSALYLCASSSRPDRGYQETQYFGPGTRLLVL.